This TCR beta chain was observed in a study of blood T cells in healthy people across ages (dated by TCRdb to between 2015 and 2016). About the full investigation: In model experiments, template switching captured roughly one uniquely barcoded TCR beta cDNA molecule for every two T cells. Using deep sequencing normalized with unique cDNA molecular identifiers, the study measured how TCR beta repertoire diversity changes with age. The donors were split into four age groups: young (average about 15 years), middle-aged (39), aged (over 55) and long-lived (roughly 80). To avoid experimental bias, donors of different ages were spread randomly across the sequencing lanes. For two donors (one aged 18 to 29 and one aged 80 or older), the study analyzed two additional independent replicas of 1 million unique cDNA reads from the same blood draw. Overall study results and their limits: The percentage of naive T cells measured by flow cytometry correlated strongly with observed TCR beta diversity. Because profiling used bulk unsorted PBMCs, naive and antigen-experienced compartments could not be compared conclusively. Observed TCR beta diversity per million T cells fell roughly linearly with age, and a significant reduction was already apparent by age around 40. Donor CMV infection status was unknown, potentially confounding age-related changes in expanded clonotypes. Compared with the aged group, the long-lived group had more naive CD4+ T cells, fewer expanded clones and increased TCR diversity, suggesting age selection. Estimates of total diversity based on one million sequenced T cells were considered lower bounds and underestimates.

Donors were a few dozen systemically healthy Caucasian individuals from Russia aged roughly 6 to 95 years. Ten milliliters of peripheral blood were drawn from each donor into EDTA-treated Vacutainer tubes. Ficoll-Paque density-gradient centrifugation was used to isolate PBMCs, with at least 6.5 million obtained per sample. Total RNA was extracted from PBMCs with Trizol reagent, with at least 6 micrograms obtained per sample. The percentages of naive CD45RAhigh/CD27high T cells were determined by flow cytometry on a PBMC aliquot from every donor. Points on this clonotype: The antigen it recognizes is unknown. No quality values exist for individual bases; no much larger clone is one base distant.

Library generation was performed with 5' RACE. The reads were generated on an Illumina HiSeq 2500. A second PCR of roughly 7 to 12 cycles was run with a J-beta primer mix and a sample-barcoded 5' primer. Each TCR beta cDNA molecule received a unique molecular identifier from a template-switch 5' adaptor carrying 12 random nucleotides. At least 3 million CDR3-containing paired-end reads were obtained from each sample. First-strand cDNA synthesis was performed from all RNA using the Mint cDNA synthesis kit, with priming by a TRBC-specific oligonucleotide. Following uracil-DNA glycosylase treatment, a first 18-cycle PCR with universal primers M1SS and BC2_uni_R was performed on all cDNA. In the authors' own workflow: For normalization, 1 million high-quality reads were randomly selected from each sample, with every read carrying a distinct molecular identifier. Instead of being binned into consensus sequences, reads that shared molecular identifiers were thrown out. MiTCR, with a Q25 quality threshold and the strictest error-elimination algorithm, was used for CDR3 identification, clonotype clustering and error correction. A nonparametric unseen species model with Euler transformation was used to estimate a lower bound on total TCR beta diversity. Using fastp at Q25 and MiXCR, TCRdb reprocessed the public reads and kept productive beta chains. Identical CDR3 protein sequences are pooled into one entry, listed with their most common genes and DNA. What appears here as the V and J calls and clone size reflects TCRdb's work, not the paper's. The sample table contains more than 1,400,000 distinct CDR3 sequences; only one count was recorded for about 40% of them. Roughly 8.2% of the sample lies in the top ten.

The receptor was derived from a woman aged 18-30 years in good health. Sequenced sample: blood.

This receptor carries the CDR3 CSARQRTNYGYTF. The bases read TGCAGTGCCAGACAGAGAACTAACTATGGCTACACCTTC. The chain couples TRBV20-1 to TRBJ1-2; TRBD1 might be the D gene, on 5 matching bases. The trim is 6 bases for V and 0 bases for J, with a gap of 11 bases between the germline ends. For CDR1 and CDR2, the germline V gene (reference sequence) lists DFQATT and SNEGSKA. From the cysteine through the phenylalanine, the CDR3 covers 13 amino acids. The read is trimmed to its CDR3 DNA, 39 bases read in frame from base 1.